Presented here are 22 T cell receptor beta chains from one specimen sequenced in a study of shared clonotypes between healthy human individuals (dated by TCRdb to 2020 to 2021). Libraries were made using the immunoSEQ multiplex PCR assay. This immuneACCESS table, as held by TCRdb, lists in-frame sequences with V and J called but not all clones. Of the missing ones, under half trace to an unresolved V gene in checked studies; the others have no known cause. This sample gives about 2 million clones in total; 85% to 95% of them show up just once. 0.13% of the sample is in the top ten clones. Sequenced material: naive CD4+ T cells sorted from blood. In the paper's terms, the cell subset or site label means: CD45RA+ positively selected. The receptors shown here come from a man younger than 35 in good health.

The chain has TRBV29-1 and TRBJ2-6; 10 bases are shared with TRBD1. The ends lost 3 bases at V and 12 bases at J; junction bases unmatched: 8. Germline CDR1 SQVTM, CDR2 ANQGSEA. This CDR3 has 14 residues. CDR3 in amino acids: CSVDGGTGEGVLTF. In DNA, the CDR3 is TGCAGCGTTGATGGGGGGACAGGGGAAGGCGTCCTGACTTTC.

The chain employs TRBV6-6 and TRBJ2-5; TRBD2 aligns across 7 bases. The CDR3 sequence is 13 residues long. V lost 2 bases and J lost 5; bases outside the gene matches: 2. Germline V gives CDR1 MNHNY, CDR2 SVGAGI (reference sequence). CDR3 coding DNA: TGTGCCAGCAGTTACCTTAGCGGGGAGACCCAGTACTTC. It codes for CASSYLSGETQYF.

V is TRBV2 and J is TRBJ1-5; no reliable D call. There are 12 residues in the CDR3. V lost 6 bases and J 3 bases, leaving 6 bases between the germline ends. The V gene's germline CDR1 is SNHLY and CDR2 FYNNEI. The CDR3 loop is CASSPNNQPQHF. CDR3 DNA: TGTGCCAGCAGCCCAAACAATCAGCCCCAGCATTTT.

This chain connects TRBV11-2 to TRBJ2-1, with 7 positions matching TRBD1. The CDR3 spans 14 residues. V dropped 0 bases and J dropped 5; count of bases not matched to a gene: 1. Germline V lookup: CDR1 SGHAT, CDR2 FQNNGV. CDR3 region: CASSLDGTDNEQFF. CDR3 bases: TGTGCCAGCAGCTTAGACGGGACAGACAATGAGCAGTTCTTC.

Concerning this clone: This CDR3 is also generated by other DNA sequences in the sample. The chain carries TRBV7-9 and TRBJ2-7; D gene uncertain. Trimming pared 4 bases from V and 4 bases from J, leaving 8 bases between. Germline loops: CDR1 SEHNR, CDR2 FQNEAQ (reference sequence). The CDR3 consists of 12 residues. The CDR3, as DNA: TGTGCCAGCAGCTCCCAACTATACGAGCAGTACTTC. It is translated as CASSSQLYEQYF.

This sequence joins TRBV29-1 and TRBJ2-7, with D possibly TRBD1 on 5 matching bases. Germline V gene data show CDR1 as SQVTM and CDR2 as ANQGSEA. The length of the CDR3 is 13 residues. Trimming took 5 bases from V and 3 from J, leaving 14 bases between them. The CDR3 bases are TGCAGCGTTCGAAGGGGCGCAGGCTACGAGCAGTACTTC. This codes for CSVRRGAGYEQYF.

The rearrangement uses TRBV4-3 and TRBJ2-7; D may be TRBD1 (5 bases). Between the trimmed V and J ends, which lost 2 bases and 3 bases, there was a span of 14 bases. The CDR3 length is 15 residues. The germline gives CDR1 LGHNA, CDR2 YSLEER. CDR3 amino acids: CASSQQISGFYEQYF. The CDR3, as DNA: TGCGCCAGCAGCCAACAAATCTCAGGGTTCTACGAGCAGTACTTC.

Remarks on this clone: Different DNA sequences within this sample yield the same CDR3. CDR3 loop: CASRDRNNSPLHF. The CDR3 DNA reads as TGTGCCAGCAGGGACAGGAATAATTCACCCCTCCACTTT. The chain combines TRBV2 with TRBJ1-6; 7 nucleotides agree with TRBD1. V was pared by 6 bases and J by 5 bases, with 1 base of the junction left unmatched. Looked up from germline, CDR1 is SNHLY and CDR2 is FYNNEI. The CDR3 runs 13 residues. Variable domain in full (rest from reference TRBV2 and TRBJ1-6): EPEVTQTPSHQVTQMGQEVILRCVPISNHLYFYWYRQILGQKVEFLVSFYNNEISEKSEIFDDQFSVERPDGSNFTLKIRSTKLEDSAMYFCASRDRNNSPLHFGNGTRLTVT.

The chain uses TRBV6-5 and TRBJ2-2; the D gene is possibly TRBD2 (6 bases). The CDR3 is 14 residues long. Germline V CDR1 and CDR2: MNHEY, SVGAGI. Trimming left V 6 bases short and J 4 bases short, with 12 bases between. DNA for the CDR3: TGTGCCAGCAGCCTGGGACTCACCACCGGGGAGCTGTTTTTT. This gives the protein CASSLGLTTGELFF.

In its sample, this clone was seen once. The chain is built from TRBV19 and TRBJ1-2; D might be TRBD1 (6 bases). The CDR3 consists of 16 residues. Germline CDR1 reads LNHDA; CDR2 reads SQIVND (reference sequence). Trimming took off 4 bases at V and 1 base at J, with 16 bases between the two ends. The CDR3: CASSRQAGGFNYGYTF. The CDR3 coding sequence is TGTGCCAGTAGTAGACAGGCTGGGGGGTTTAACTATGGCTACACCTTC.

This clone appeared a single time. This chain uses TRBV18 with TRBJ1-6; D gene unclear. Trimming cost V 6 bases and J 9 bases, with 12 bases left between them. Per the germline V gene, CDR1 is KGHSH and CDR2 is LQKENI. The CDR3 runs 13 residues. CDR3 DNA sequence: TGTGCCAGCTCCCGGGGTACGGGTTCACCCCTCCACTTT. It codes for CASSRGTGSPLHF.

This clone was counted a single time. The chain couples TRBV11-2 to TRBJ1-4; the D gene is possibly TRBD1 (6 bases). Per germline, CDR1 SGHAT and CDR2 FQNNGV. The CDR3 runs to 15 residues. V shed 0 bases and J shed 5 bases, with 10 bases lying between them. The CDR3 reads CASSLDLGGNEKLFF. CDR3 nucleotide sequence: TGTGCCAGCAGCTTAGATCTAGGGGGAAATGAAAAACTGTTTTTT.

The rearrangement joins TRBV6-5 to TRBJ2-7; possibly TRBD1 or TRBD2 for D (6 bases each). The CDR3 extends over 13 amino acids. Looked up from germline, CDR1 is MNHEY and CDR2 is SVGAGI. With 7 bases removed from V and 5 bases from J, the gap between germline ends came to 15 bases. The CDR3 DNA sequence: TGTGCCAGCATTCCGGGGGCAGGACACGAGCAGTACTTC. This encodes CASIPGAGHEQYF.

This clone has only one observation. The J gene is TRBJ1-4, the V gene TRBV6-6, with 9 positions matching TRBD1. Per the germline V gene, CDR1 is MNHNY and CDR2 is SVGAGI (reference sequence). V lost 6 bases to trimming and J lost 6 bases; unmatched junction nucleotides: 5. The CDR3 is 14 residues long. The CDR3 here is CASRVTGGHEKLFF. The DNA of the CDR3 is TGTGCCAGCAGGGTCACAGGGGGCCATGAAAAACTGTTTTTT.

The J gene is TRBJ1-6, the V gene TRBV10-3, with D perhaps TRBD1 (5 bases). The germline V and J ends were trimmed by 6 bases and 10 bases, with 16 bases remaining between them. There are 14 residues in the CDR3. Germline assignment: CDR1 ENHRY and CDR2 SYGVKD. The CDR3 region has the DNA TGTGCCATCAGGGGGGATACCGAAGGCTCACCCCTCCACTTT. This sequence encodes CAIRGDTEGSPLHF.

The chain uses TRBV18 and TRBJ2-7; possibly TRBD2 for D (5 bases). The CDR3 is 15 amino acids. The germline CDR1 and CDR2 sequences are KGHSH and LQKENI. Deletions cut 2 bases from V and 8 bases from J, with 19 bases between. The CDR3, as DNA: TGTGCCAGCTCACCAATATCGGGGATTGAGGGAAAGCAGTACTTC. Its protein product is CASSPISGIEGKQYF.

V usage is TRBV10-3 and J usage is TRBJ1-2, with TRBD1 matching 8 bases. This CDR3 is 15 amino acids long. Germline assignment: CDR1 ENHRY and CDR2 SYGVKD. The ends lost 3 bases at V and 4 bases at J; junction bases unmatched: 7. CDR3 amino acids: CAISDLKDRVYGYTF. The CDR3 bases are TGTGCCATCAGTGACTTAAAGGACAGGGTCTATGGCTACACCTTC.

CDR3 nucleotides: TGTGCCAGCAGCTTATTCGTATCGGGACTAGCGGGAGTGGGCTACGAGCAGTACTTC. This codes for CASSLFVSGLAGVGYEQYF. The genes are TRBV7-2 and TRBJ2-7; TRBD2 aligns across 14 bases. The ends lost 2 bases at V and 3 bases at J; junction bases unmatched: 12. The CDR3 is 19 amino acids. Germline CDR1 is SGHTA and CDR2 is FQGNSA.

Points on this clone: This may arise from a read error, as a much more abundant clone is one base away. The chain uses TRBV27 and TRBJ1-6; TRBD1 might be the D (5 bases). Trimming removed 6 bases at V and 3 bases at J, with 12 bases between. The CDR3 covers 15 residues. The germline gives CDR1 MNHEY, CDR2 SMNVEV (reference sequence). The CDR3 reads CASRGGAGYNSPLHF. DNA of the CDR3: TGTGCCAGCAGGGGCGGGGCAGGCTATAATTCACCCCTCCACTTT.

The chain recombines TRBV5-4 with TRBJ1-2; possible D gene TRBD1, 6 bases. The CDR3 is 16 residues long. Trimming removed 4 bases at V and 4 bases at J, with 20 bases between. Germline V gene lookup returns CDR1 SGHNT and CDR2 YYREEE (reference sequence). CDR3 sequence reads: CASSRGGDTSFYGYTF. CDR3 nucleotides: TGTGCCAGCAGCCGGGGCGGGGACACCAGTTTCTATGGCTACACCTTC.

V and J are TRBV4-2 and TRBJ2-7; 9 nucleotides align to TRBD1. The CDR3 covers 14 residues. After removal of 8 bases from V and 2 bases from J, the junction contained 7 bases not matched to a gene. Germline V lookup: CDR1 LGHNA, CDR2 YNFKEQ. Here the CDR3 DNA reads TGTGCCAGCGGGAGGAGACAGGGGGCCTACGAGCAGTACTTC. Amino acids: CASGRRQGAYEQYF.

The chain has TRBV25-1 and TRBJ2-4; 7 nucleotides line up with TRBD1. Unmatched junction bases numbered 6, after V lost 6 bases and J lost 10 bases. CDR1 and CDR2 from the germline V gene are MGHDK and SYGVNS. The length of the CDR3 is 12 residues. The chain's CDR3 is CASSETGSIQYF. In DNA, the CDR3 is TGTGCCAGCAGCGAGACAGGGTCAATTCAGTACTTC.